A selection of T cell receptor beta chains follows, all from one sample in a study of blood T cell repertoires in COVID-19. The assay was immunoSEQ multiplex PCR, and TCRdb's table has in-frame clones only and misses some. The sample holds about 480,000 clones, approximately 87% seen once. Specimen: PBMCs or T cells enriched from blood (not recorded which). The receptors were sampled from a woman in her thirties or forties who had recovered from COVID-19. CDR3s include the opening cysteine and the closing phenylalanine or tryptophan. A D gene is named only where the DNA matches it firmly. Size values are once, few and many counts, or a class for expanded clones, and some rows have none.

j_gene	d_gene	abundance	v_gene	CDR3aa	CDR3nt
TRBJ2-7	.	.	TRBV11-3	CASSTSGMAEQYF	TGTGCCAGCAGCACCTCAGGTATGGCCGAGCAGTACTTC
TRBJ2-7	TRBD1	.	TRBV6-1	CASSEGQGGFRQYF	TGTGCCAGCAGTGAGGGACAGGGGGGTTTTCGGCAGTACTTC
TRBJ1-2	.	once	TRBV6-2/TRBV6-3	CASSYDEGQNYGYTF	TGTGCCAGCAGTTACGACGAGGGACAAAACTATGGCTACACCTTC
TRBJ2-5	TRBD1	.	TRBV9	CASSVGSGTGATAQYF	TGTGCCAGCAGCGTAGGGTCGGGGACAGGGGCCACGGCCCAGTACTTC
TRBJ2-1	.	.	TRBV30	CAWHKRFGSSYNEQFF	TGTGCCTGGCACAAGCGCTTTGGATCTTCCTACAATGAGCAGTTCTTC
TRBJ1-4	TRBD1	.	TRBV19	CASSPPTGATNEKLFF	TGTGCCAGTAGTCCCCCCACAGGGGCAACTAATGAAAAACTGTTTTTT
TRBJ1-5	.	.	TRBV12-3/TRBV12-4	CASTDRNNQPQHF	TGTGCCAGCACCGACAGGAATAATCAGCCCCAGCATTTT
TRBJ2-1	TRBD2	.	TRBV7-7	CASSLEREGRQFF	TGTGCTAGCAGCTTGGAGCGGGAGGGCCGTCAGTTCTTC
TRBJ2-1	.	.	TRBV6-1	CASSEQYNEQFF	TGTGCCAGCAGTGAACAGTACAATGAGCAGTTCTTC
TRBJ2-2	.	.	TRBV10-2	CASSEREPYTGELFF	TGCGCCAGCAGTGAGAGAGAGCCATACACCGGGGAGCTGTTTTTT
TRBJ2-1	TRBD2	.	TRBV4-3	CASSQGSSGSADEQFF	TGCGCCAGCAGCCAAGGCTCTAGCGGGAGTGCCGATGAGCAGTTCTTC
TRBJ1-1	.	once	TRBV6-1	CASSEQYTMNTEAFF	TGTGCCAGCAGTGAACAGTATACTATGAACACTGAAGCTTTCTTT
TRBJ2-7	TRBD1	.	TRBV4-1	CASSYEQGYEQYF	TGCGCCAGCAGCTACGAACAGGGGTACGAGCAGTACTTC
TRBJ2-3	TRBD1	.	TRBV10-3	CAIKGQGGADTQYF	TGTGCCATCAAAGGACAGGGTGGAGCAGATACGCAGTATTTT
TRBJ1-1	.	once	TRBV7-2	CASSLARNTEAFF	TGTGCCAGCAGCTTAGCCAGGAACACTGAAGCTTTCTTT
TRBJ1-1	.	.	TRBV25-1	CASSENLILEAFF	TGTGCCAGCAGTGAAAACTTGATACTCGAAGCTTTCTTT
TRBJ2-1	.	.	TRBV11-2	CASSLDRYNEQFF	TGTGCCAGCAGCTTAGATCGTTACAATGAGCAGTTCTTC
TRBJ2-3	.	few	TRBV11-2	CASSLIMGAYTDTQYF	TGTGCCAGCAGCTTAATTATGGGGGCGTACACAGATACGCAGTATTTT
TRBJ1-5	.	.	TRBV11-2	CASGSNSNQPQHF	TGTGCCAGTGGCTCAAATAGCAATCAGCCCCAGCATTTT
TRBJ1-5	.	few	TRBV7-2	CASSLVTGESAQHF	TGTGCCAGCAGCTTAGTGACAGGTGAATCGGCCCAGCATTTT
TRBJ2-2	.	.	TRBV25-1	CASSLGAELFF	TGTGCCAGCAGTTTAGGAGCGGAGCTGTTTTTT
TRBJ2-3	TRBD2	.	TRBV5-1	CASSRDFTSGSTDTQYF	TGCGCCAGCAGCCGGGATTTCACTAGCGGGAGCACAGATACGCAGTATTTT
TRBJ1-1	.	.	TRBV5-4	CASSLAGATEAFF	TGTGCCAGCAGCTTGGCTGGGGCGACTGAAGCTTTCTTT
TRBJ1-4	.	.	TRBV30	CAGGWANNEKLFF	TGTGCCGGGGGCTGGGCCAATAATGAAAAACTGTTTTTT
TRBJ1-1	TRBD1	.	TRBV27	CASSSRQGSTEAFF	TGTGCCAGCAGCTCCCGACAGGGGTCCACTGAAGCTTTCTTT
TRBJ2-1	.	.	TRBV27	CASRRRGNEQFF	TGTGCCAGCAGGCGACGGGGGAATGAGCAGTTCTTC
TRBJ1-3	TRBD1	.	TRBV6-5	CASSPGGGSGNTIYF	TGTGCCAGCAGCCCAGGGGGAGGCTCTGGAAACACCATATATTTT
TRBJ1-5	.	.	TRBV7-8	CASSLGVRGVYSNQPQHF	TGTGCCAGCAGCTTAGGAGTCAGGGGCGTCTATAGCAATCAGCCCCAGCATTTT
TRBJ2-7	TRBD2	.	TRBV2	CASTPRTSSYEQYF	TGTGCCAGCACTCCTCGGACTAGCTCCTACGAGCAGTACTTC
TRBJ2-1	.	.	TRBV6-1	CASSEAPAGLNNEQFF	TGTGCCAGCAGTGAAGCTCCAGCGGGCTTAAACAATGAGCAGTTCTTC
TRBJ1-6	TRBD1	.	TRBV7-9	CASSTGTGNSPLHF	TGTGCCAGCAGTACCGGGACAGGGAATTCACCCCTCCACTTT
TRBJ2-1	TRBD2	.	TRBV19	CASSTGAGAYNEQFF	TGTGCCAGTAGTACGGGAGCGGGAGCCTACAATGAGCAGTTCTTC
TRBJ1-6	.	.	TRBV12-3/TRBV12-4	CASSREGGSPLHF	TGTGCCAGCAGCCGTGAGGGCGGTTCACCCCTCCACTTT
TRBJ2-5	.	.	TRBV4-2	CASSQETGSTQYF	TGTGCCAGCAGCCAAGAAACAGGGAGTACCCAGTACTTC
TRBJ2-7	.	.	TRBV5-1	CASSLAGSGGEQYF	TGCGCCAGCAGCTTGGCGGGGAGTGGAGGTGAGCAGTACTTC
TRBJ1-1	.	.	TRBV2	CASSEQPRVAEAFF	TGTGCCAGCAGTGAACAGCCCAGGGTGGCTGAAGCTTTCTTT
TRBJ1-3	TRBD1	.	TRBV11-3	CASSSGQGPLSGNTIYF	TGTGCCAGCAGCTCGGGACAGGGCCCCCTCTCTGGAAACACCATATATTTT
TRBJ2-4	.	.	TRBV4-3	CASSQDPAVAKNIQYF	TGCGCCAGCAGCCAAGACCCAGCGGTAGCCAAAAACATTCAGTACTTC
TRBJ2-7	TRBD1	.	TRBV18	CASSSETGALSYEQYF	TGTGCCAGCTCATCAGAGACAGGGGCTCTGTCCTACGAGCAGTACTTC
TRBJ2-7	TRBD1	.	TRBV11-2	CASSLEDRGEQYF	TGTGCCAGCAGCTTAGAGGACAGGGGCGAGCAGTACTTC
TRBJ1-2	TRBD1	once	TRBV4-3	CASSHMGDRIYGYTF	TGCGCCAGCAGCCATATGGGGGACAGAATCTATGGCTACACCTTC
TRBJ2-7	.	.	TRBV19	CASSGTLSSYEQYF	TGTGCCAGTAGCGGGACTTTGAGCTCCTACGAGCAGTACTTC
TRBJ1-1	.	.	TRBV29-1	CSATKLLTGFNTEAFF	TGCAGCGCGACTAAACTACTGACAGGATTCAACACTGAAGCTTTCTTT
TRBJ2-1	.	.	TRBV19	CASSKEGTAYNEQFF	TGTGCCAGTAGTAAGGAGGGGACTGCCTACAATGAGCAGTTCTTC
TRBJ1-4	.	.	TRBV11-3	CASSPTDSSYEKLFF	TGTGCCAGCAGCCCGACCGACAGCTCCTATGAAAAACTGTTTTTT
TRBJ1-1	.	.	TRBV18	CASSSTEFLGAGAFF	TGTGCCAGCTCATCCACGGAATTTCTAGGAGCGGGGGCTTTCTTT
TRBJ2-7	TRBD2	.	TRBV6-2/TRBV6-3	CASSYGWDSGRYEQYF	TGTGCCAGCAGTTACGGGTGGGATAGCGGGAGGTACGAGCAGTACTTC
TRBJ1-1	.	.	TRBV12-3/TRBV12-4	CASSLALRGQAFF	TGTGCCAGCAGTTTAGCGCTTCGTGGGCAAGCTTTCTTT
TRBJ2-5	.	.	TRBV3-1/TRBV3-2	CASSQRGKETQYF	TGTGCCAGCAGCCAGCGAGGTAAAGAGACCCAGTACTTC
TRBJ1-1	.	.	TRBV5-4	CASTWEAVSTEAFF	TGTGCCAGCACCTGGGAGGCAGTGAGCACTGAAGCTTTCTTT
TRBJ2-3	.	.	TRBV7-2	CASSQREDLWDTDTQYF	TGTGCCAGCAGCCAGAGGGAGGACTTGTGGGACACAGATACGCAGTATTTT
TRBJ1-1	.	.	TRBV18	CASSPNLETGTEAFF	TGTGCCAGCTCACCGAACCTCGAGACTGGCACTGAAGCTTTCTTT
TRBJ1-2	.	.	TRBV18	CASSPDRIYGYTF	TGTGCCAGCTCACCCGACAGAATCTATGGCTACACCTTC
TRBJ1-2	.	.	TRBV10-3	CAISVGGTNVGYTF	TGTGCCATCAGTGTAGGAGGGACCAACGTTGGCTACACCTTC
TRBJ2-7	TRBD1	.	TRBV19	CATRQGEVEQYF	TGTGCCACCAGACAGGGGGAGGTAGAGCAGTACTTC
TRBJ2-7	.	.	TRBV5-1	CASSGGYNSYEQYF	TGCGCCAGCAGCGGCGGTTACAACTCCTACGAGCAGTACTTC
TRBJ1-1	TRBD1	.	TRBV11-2	CASSLFGTGTEAFF	TGTGCCAGCAGCTTATTTGGGACAGGGACTGAAGCTTTCTTT
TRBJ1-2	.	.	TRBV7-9	CASSSGLKSYGYTF	TGTGCCAGCAGCTCGGGACTCAAATCCTATGGCTACACCTTC
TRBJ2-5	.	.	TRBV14	CASSLPGQFQETQYF	TGTGCCAGCAGCCTTCCCGGACAGTTCCAAGAGACCCAGTACTTC
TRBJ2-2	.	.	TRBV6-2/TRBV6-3	CASSYGEGGHLTTGELFF	TGTGCCAGCAGTTATGGAGAAGGTGGACACCTGACCACCGGGGAGCTGTTTTTT